The clone carrying this T cell receptor (beta chain) came up many times. MiXCR, run by TCRdb on the 5' RACE reads, gives a single entry per CDR3 protein. The sample comprises about 40,000 distinct CDR3 sequences, over 5% of which are singletons, and about 6.1% rests with the top ten. The data were taken from a study of early T cells in non-severe SARS-CoV-2 infection. Study in general: Sequencing targeted bulk RNA from unsorted whole blood, leaving chains unpaired.

The CDR3 is 18 residues long. Trimming cost V 2 bases and J 3 bases, with 17 bases left between them. The V gene's germline CDR1 is PRHDT and CDR2 FYEKMQ (reference sequence). The chain recombines TRBV13 with TRBJ1-6; D is undetermined. The sequence derives from an adult who was a healthcare worker with PCR-confirmed SARS-CoV-2 infection or an uninfected control (not recorded which). This sample comprised whole blood, obtained at baseline. DNA of the CDR3: TGTGCCAGCAGCTTATTTACAGCTTTCCGGGACTATAATTCACCCCTCCACTTT. Protein product: CASSLFTAFRDYNSPLHF.